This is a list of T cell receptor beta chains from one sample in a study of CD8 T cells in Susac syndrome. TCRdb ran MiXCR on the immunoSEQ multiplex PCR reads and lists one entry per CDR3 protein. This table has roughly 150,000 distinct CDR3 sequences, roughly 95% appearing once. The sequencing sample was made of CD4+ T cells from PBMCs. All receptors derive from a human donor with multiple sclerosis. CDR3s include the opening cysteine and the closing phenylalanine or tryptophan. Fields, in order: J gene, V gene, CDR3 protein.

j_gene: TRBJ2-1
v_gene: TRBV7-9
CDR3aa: CASTLRGTSGREEQFF

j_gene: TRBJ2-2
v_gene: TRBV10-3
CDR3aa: CAITSGEFTGELFF

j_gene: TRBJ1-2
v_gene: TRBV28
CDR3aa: CASTPPGGYGYTF

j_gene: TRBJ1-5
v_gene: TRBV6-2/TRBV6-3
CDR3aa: CASSLQGGRNQPQHF

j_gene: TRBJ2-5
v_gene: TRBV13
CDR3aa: CASSSTSRVAEETQYF

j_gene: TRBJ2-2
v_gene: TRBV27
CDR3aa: CASYPGTGELFF

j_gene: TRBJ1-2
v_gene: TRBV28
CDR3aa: CASSVGRGYTF

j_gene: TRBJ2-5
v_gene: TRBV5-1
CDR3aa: CASARDREETQYF

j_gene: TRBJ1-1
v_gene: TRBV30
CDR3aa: CAWRAKQGRGTEAFF

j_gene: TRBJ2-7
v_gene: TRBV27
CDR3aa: CASKPSLGQRDYEQYF

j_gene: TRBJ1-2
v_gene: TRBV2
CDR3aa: CASSPSIPPVYTF

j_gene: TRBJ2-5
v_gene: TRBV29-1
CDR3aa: CSVVPQETQYF

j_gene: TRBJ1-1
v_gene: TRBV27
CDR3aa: CASSGNLGSEAFF

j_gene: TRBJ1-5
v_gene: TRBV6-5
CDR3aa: CASKKTGGWAPQHF

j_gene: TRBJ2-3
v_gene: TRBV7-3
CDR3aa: CASSLSSMADTQYF

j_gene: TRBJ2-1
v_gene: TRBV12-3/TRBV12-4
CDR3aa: CASSLSASSNNEQFF

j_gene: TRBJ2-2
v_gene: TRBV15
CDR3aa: CATSRDREDAGELFF

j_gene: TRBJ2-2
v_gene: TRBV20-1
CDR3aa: CSARGAPGQITGELFF

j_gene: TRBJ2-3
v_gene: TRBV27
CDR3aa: CASSLSDKADTQYF

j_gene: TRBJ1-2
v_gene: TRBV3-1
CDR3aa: CASGPGTLSFPLNYGYTF

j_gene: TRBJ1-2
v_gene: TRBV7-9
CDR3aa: CASSLEVTGQGYTF

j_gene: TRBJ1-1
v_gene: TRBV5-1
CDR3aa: CASSFLTGRTEAFF

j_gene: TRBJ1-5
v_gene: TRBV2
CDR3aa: CATEGGRTNQPQHF

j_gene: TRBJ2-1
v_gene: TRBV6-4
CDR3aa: CAGSKGYEQFF

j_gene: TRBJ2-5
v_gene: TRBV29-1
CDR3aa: CSVEIRRGWETQYF

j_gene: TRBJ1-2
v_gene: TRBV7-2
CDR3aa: CASSLDPTGYGYTF

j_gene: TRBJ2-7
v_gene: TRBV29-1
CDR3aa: CSATRTSGIYEQYF

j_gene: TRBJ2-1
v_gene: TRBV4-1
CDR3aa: CASSQDQGSSSYNEQFF